This passage covers 16 T cell receptor beta chains from one sample sequenced in a study of blood T cell repertoires in COVID-19. Clones were read by immunoSEQ multiplex PCR, and TCRdb kept only the in-frame ones, dropping some. The sample has approximately 97,000 clones, more than 90% seen once; the top ten hold 3.5% to 4.5%. The material sequenced was peripheral blood. Receptors were obtained from a man in his late teens or twenties with acute or convalescent COVID-19.

In its sample, this clone was seen once. V and J are TRBV6-5 and TRBJ1-2; 9 bases are a match to TRBD1. CDR1 is MNHEY and CDR2 is SVGAGI in the germline V gene. This CDR3 is 15 amino acids long. J gave up 6 bases and V 4 bases, and 9 bases lay outside the gene matches. CDR3 protein: CASSSSGTGSHGYTF. The CDR3 coding sequence is TGTGCCAGCAGTTCTTCCGGGACAGGGTCTCATGGCTACACCTTC.

Here the CDR3 DNA reads TGTGCCAGCAGTGAGGGGACGGGACTAGCGGGCCGGAACTACGAGCAGTACTTC. Protein sequence: CASSEGTGLAGRNYEQYF. The chain joins TRBV6-1 to TRBJ2-7, with 12 bases aligning to TRBD2. The CDR3 is made up of 18 amino acids. The junction had 12 bases not matched to a gene; V was cut back by 3 bases and J by 3 bases. Looked up from germline, CDR1 is MNHNS and CDR2 is SASEGT.

The chain carries TRBV6-5 and TRBJ1-5, with D unresolved. The CDR3 loop spans 15 amino acids. Germline CDR1 MNHEY, CDR2 SVGAGI. V lost 7 bases to trimming and J lost 3 bases, with 16 bases between them. CDR3 amino acids: CASKFPGWVNQPQHF. The CDR3 nucleotides are TGTGCCAGCAAATTTCCGGGGTGGGTCAATCAGCCCCAGCATTTT.

The chain employs TRBV9 and TRBJ2-1, with 13 bases lining up with TRBD2. CDR1 and CDR2 from the germline V gene are SGDLS and YYNGEE. The V gene end was trimmed by 1 base and the J gene end by 9 bases; junction bases not matched to a gene: 7. CDR3 length: 16 amino acids. The CDR3 sequence is CASSVTLAGGQGEQFF. In DNA form, the CDR3 reads TGTGCCAGCAGCGTAACACTAGCGGGGGGGCAAGGTGAGCAGTTCTTC.

This chain links TRBV11-2 with TRBJ2-1; 9 bases line up with TRBD2. This CDR3 region has 15 residues. The germline V gene encodes CDR1 SGHAT and CDR2 FQNNGV. V lost 5 bases, J lost 9 bases, and 11 bases stayed unmatched. The CDR3 here is CASSPPGGGASEQFF. The CDR3 nucleotides read TGTGCCAGCAGCCCCCCGGGCGGGGGGGCGAGTGAGCAGTTCTTC.

The V and J genes are TRBV20-1 and TRBJ2-7, with TRBD1 matching 8 bases. Germline V gene sequence: CDR1 DFQATT, CDR2 SNEGSKA (reference sequence). The CDR3 totals 16 residues. With V trimmed by 3 bases and J by 7 bases, 17 bases remained unmatched. Here the CDR3 reads CSASSPTGTGEKEQYF. CDR3 sequence (DNA): TGCAGTGCTAGTTCCCCGACCGGGACAGGAGAGAAGGAGCAGTACTTC.

This clone was observed once. The V and J genes are TRBV7-8 and TRBJ2-3, with D perhaps TRBD1 (5 bases). There are 15 residues in the CDR3. V gave up 5 bases and J gave up 6 bases, with 18 bases separating them. Germline CDR1 and CDR2: SGHVS and FQNEAQ. CDR3 nucleotides: TGTGCCAGCAGCACAGGACCCACTACGGCGGATACGCAGTATTTT. Amino acid sequence: CASSTGPTTADTQYF.

The chain carries TRBV24-1 and TRBJ1-1; D is possibly TRBD1 (6 bases). CDR1 KGHDR and CDR2 SFDVKD come from the germline V gene. The V gene lost 3 bases and the J gene lost 10 bases, with 11 bases spanning the gap. The CDR3 consists of 12 residues. The CDR3 spells CATSDRGHVAFF. CDR3 DNA sequence: TGTGCCACCAGTGATCGGGGACACGTAGCTTTCTTT.

This sequence joins TRBV9 and TRBJ2-7; 7 positions agree with TRBD1. The trim removed 0 bases at V and 0 bases at J, leaving 3 bases unmatched. This CDR3 region has 15 residues. Germline loops: CDR1 SGDLS, CDR2 YYNGEE. DNA of the CDR3: TGTGCCAGCAGCGTAGGGGACAGCAGCTCCTACGAGCAGTACTTC. Protein: CASSVGDSSSYEQYF.

This sequence joins TRBV3-1 (or the pseudogene TRBV3-2) and TRBJ1-3, with 9 bases that match TRBD1. Germline V gene data show CDR1 as LGHDT and CDR2 as YNNKEL (reference sequence). This CDR3 is built from 16 residues. Trimming at V came to 3 bases and at J to 4 bases, leaving 7 bases not matched to a gene. The CDR3 region is CASSHGDRESGNTIYF. The CDR3 DNA reads TGTGCCAGCAGCCATGGGGACAGGGAGTCGGGAAACACCATATATTTT.

This sequence joins TRBV5-1 and TRBJ2-7; 7 bases match TRBD2. CDR1 is SGHRS, CDR2 YFSETQ, per germline. This CDR3 contains 15 residues. Trimming removed 0 bases from V and 1 base from J; junction bases left unmatched: 4. Here the CDR3 DNA reads TGCGCCAGCAGCTTGGATTCGGGGGGTTCCTACGAGCAGTACTTC. Translated: CASSLDSGGSYEQYF.

In its sample, this clone was seen once. The chain joins TRBV5-1 to TRBJ2-3, with D possibly being TRBD1 (5 bases). Germline V gene data show CDR1 as SGHRS and CDR2 as YFSETQ. This CDR3 has 14 amino acids. V shed 3 bases and J shed 1 base, with 9 bases lying between them. For the CDR3, the DNA is TGCGCCAGCAGCTCCTCGACAGGCACAGATACGCAGTATTTT. Its translation: CASSSSTGTDTQYF.

The chain is built from TRBV19 and TRBJ1-2; 9 positions agree with TRBD1. V dropped 8 bases and J dropped 6; count of bases not matched to a gene: 7. From germline, CDR1 is LNHDA and CDR2 SQIVND (reference sequence). The CDR3 is made up of 13 amino acids. CDR3 sequence: CASGDRDEDGYTF. The CDR3 DNA reads as TGTGCCAGTGGGGACAGGGATGAGGATGGCTACACCTTC.

This sequence joins TRBV14 and TRBJ2-1; TRBD1 agrees at 8 bases. Germline-derived CDR1 and CDR2 are SGHDN and FVKESK. This CDR3 has 16 amino acids. V trimming: 5 bases; J trimming: 10 bases; junction bases outside the gene matches: 16. The CDR3 spells CASSSLTGALGIEQFF. In DNA, the CDR3 is TGTGCCAGCAGCTCCTTGACAGGGGCTTTAGGGATAGAGCAGTTCTTC.

This chain joins TRBV10-2 and TRBJ1-1, with 8 nucleotides matching TRBD1. Germline V gene sequence: CDR1 WSHSY, CDR2 SAAADI. V shed 3 bases, J shed 5 bases, and the junction held 8 bases outside the gene matches. CDR3 length equals 15 residues. CDR3 sequence: CASSDWTGSGTEAFF. The CDR3 region has the DNA TGCGCCAGCAGTGACTGGACAGGGTCGGGGACTGAAGCTTTCTTT.

This chain joins TRBV27 and TRBJ2-7, with 7 nucleotides matching TRBD1. CDR3 length equals 17 residues. V shed 4 bases, J shed 4 bases, and the junction held 16 bases outside the gene matches. Germline loops: CDR1 MNHEY, CDR2 SMNVEV (reference sequence). CDR3 DNA: TGTGCCAGCAGTTCAAGGACAGGCACTGGCCTACAATACGAGCAGTACTTC. Translating it yields CASSSRTGTGLQYEQYF.